This passage covers 29 T cell receptor beta chains from one sample sequenced in a study of T cell changes during pregnancy in multiple sclerosis. This table comes from immunoSEQ multiplex PCR, and its TCRdb copy is limited to in-frame clones, with some not included. The table lists about 34,000 clones, 70% to 90% of them singletons. The material was CD8+ T cells from peripheral blood mononuclear cells, obtained in the third trimester of pregnancy. These TCRs come from a female donor with multiple sclerosis, enrolled in a pregnancy study.

V is TRBV6-5 and J is TRBJ2-3; TRBD2 aligns across 7 bases. Trimming removed 8 bases from V and 4 bases from J; junction bases left unmatched: 6. CDR1 and CDR2 (germline): MNHEY, SVGAGI. The CDR3 spans 13 residues. The CDR3 DNA is TGTGCCAGCGGACTAGAGTCCCCAGATACGCAGTATTTT. Translated, it gives CASGLESPDTQYF.

J is TRBJ2-5 and V is TRBV19; D remains ambiguous. Looked up from germline, CDR1 is LNHDA and CDR2 is SQIVND (reference sequence). The V end lost 3 bases, the J end lost 0 bases, and 11 bases lay between the germline ends. The CDR3 loop spans 15 amino acids. The CDR3 sequence is CASSIEAAYQETQYF. The CDR3 bases are TGTGCCAGTAGTATCGAGGCCGCGTACCAAGAGACCCAGTACTTC.

This chain uses TRBV10-3 with TRBJ2-7, with 7 positions matching TRBD1. V shed 10 bases and J 4 bases; nucleotides not matched to a gene: 13. Germline CDR1 reads ENHRY; CDR2 reads SYGVKD. The CDR3 length is 14 residues. This CDR3 is CATKPDRERYEQYF. The CDR3, as DNA: TGTGCCACCAAACCCGACAGGGAGAGATACGAGCAGTACTTC.

This rearrangement joins TRBV11-2 to TRBJ1-2; D uncertain. The germline V gene encodes CDR1 SGHAT and CDR2 FQNNGV. Trimming left V 2 bases short and J 3 bases short, with 13 bases between. There are 15 residues in the CDR3. The CDR3 is CASSLSGGDDYGYTF. In DNA form, the CDR3 reads TGTGCCAGCAGCTTATCGGGTGGCGACGACTATGGCTACACCTTC.

V is TRBV11-2 and J is TRBJ1-1; possibly TRBD1 for D (6 bases). The CDR3 is 12 residues long. V was clipped by 4 bases and J by 4 bases, with 7 bases between them. Germline lookup yields CDR1 SGHAT and CDR2 FQNNGV. In DNA form, the CDR3 reads TGTGCCAGCAGCTCGACAGGCACTGAAGCTTTCTTT. It codes for CASSSTGTEAFF.

The chain is built from TRBV4-1 and TRBJ1-1; no clear D gene. The CDR3 extends over 15 amino acids. The V end was cut by 5 bases, the J end by 4 bases, with 17 bases between. Germline CDR1 and CDR2: MGHRA and YSYEKL. The CDR3 nucleotides read TGCGCCAGCAGCTTCCCCCAGCTAGGTGGCACTGAAGCTTTCTTT. It specifies CASSFPQLGGTEAFF.

CDR3 bases: TGTGCCAGCATTGTGACAGGCGGAACTGAAGCTTTCTTT. It is translated as CASIVTGGTEAFF. The genes are TRBV11-1 and TRBJ1-1; D may be TRBD1 (6 bases). V dropped 7 bases and J dropped 5 bases, with 14 bases sitting between them. CDR3 length: 13 amino acids. Germline CDR1 reads SGHAT; CDR2 reads FQDESV (reference sequence).

This chain joins TRBV2 and TRBJ2-1; tentative D call: TRBD2 (6 bases). CDR1 and CDR2 from the germline V gene are SNHLY and FYNNEI. The CDR3 is made up of 10 amino acids. V was shortened by 8 bases and J by 9 bases, with 8 bases between the two germline ends. The CDR3 sequence: CASGGAEQFF. CDR3 nucleotide sequence: TGTGCCAGCGGAGGGGCTGAGCAGTTCTTC.

V and J are TRBV4-2 and TRBJ2-1; D is possibly TRBD2 (5 bases). V was clipped by 0 bases and J by 12 bases, with 12 bases between them. The germline gives CDR1 LGHNA, CDR2 YNFKEQ. The CDR3 has 13 amino acids. The chain's CDR3 is CASSQDETEGQFF. The CDR3 bases are TGTGCCAGCAGCCAAGATGAGACCGAGGGGCAGTTCTTC.

V usage is TRBV21-1 and J usage is TRBJ2-2; no check of the table's D call, TRBD2, against the DNA was made. TRBV21-1 is deemed a pseudogene. This CDR3 has 17 amino acids. The CDR3 nucleotides read TGTGCCAGCAGCAAAGAGTTGGCGGGGGGAGACACCGGGGAGCTGTTTTTT. Its protein product is CASSKELAGGDTGELFF.

The CDR3, as DNA: TGTGCCAGCAGCGAAGCCCGGGAACAGGGGTATGGCTACACCTTC. It encodes CASSEAREQGYGYTF. The chain combines TRBV5-4 with TRBJ1-2, with 7 bases fitting TRBD1. The germline V gene encodes CDR1 SGHNT and CDR2 YYREEE (reference sequence). Losses at the gene ends were 4 bases for V and 5 bases for J; bases not matched to a gene: 11. This CDR3 is 15 amino acids long.

The V call is TRBV9, the J call TRBJ2-3, with a possible D match to TRBD2 (5 bases). V lost 0 bases to trimming and J lost 2 bases, with 13 bases between them. The CDR3 is 16 amino acids. From germline, CDR1 is SGDLS and CDR2 YYNGEE. CDR3 in DNA: TGTGCCAGCAGCGTAGCAAAAGGGAGTTCCACAGATACGCAGTATTTT. Its translation: CASSVAKGSSTDTQYF.

The chain employs TRBV5-8 and TRBJ1-2; the match to TRBD1 covers 8 bases. J gave up 6 bases and V 1 base, and 2 bases lay outside the gene matches. CDR3 length equals 13 residues. Germline values: CDR1 SGHTS, CDR2 YDEGEE. Here the CDR3 reads CASSLRTGNGYTF. The CDR3 region has the DNA TGTGCCAGCAGCTTGAGGACAGGGAATGGCTACACCTTC. The full variable domain, completed using reference TRBV5-8 and TRBJ1-2, is EAGVTQSPTHLIKTRGQQATLRCSPISGHTSVYWYQQALGLGLQFLLWYDEGEERNRGNFPPRFSGRQFPNYSSELNVNALELEDSALYLCASSLRTGNGYTFGSGTRLTVV.

The rearrangement joins TRBV27 to TRBJ1-5, with unresolved D. Germline values: CDR1 MNHEY, CDR2 SMNVEV (reference sequence). Trimming took off 2 bases at V and 5 bases at J, with 10 bases between the two ends. The CDR3 spans 14 residues. CDR3 sequence reads: CASSLHPSDQPQHF. Here the CDR3 DNA reads TGTGCCAGCAGTTTACACCCCTCAGATCAGCCCCAGCATTTT.

The V gene is TRBV6-1, the J gene TRBJ2-5, with 8 bases that match TRBD1. CDR1 is MNHNS and CDR2 is SASEGT in the germline V gene. V lost 5 bases and J lost 5; bases outside the gene matches: 10. The CDR3 covers 15 residues. CDR3 sequence: CASSFLQGAMETQYF. CDR3 in DNA: TGTGCCAGCAGTTTCCTCCAGGGGGCGATGGAGACCCAGTACTTC.

This clone was observed a single time. The V call is TRBV9, the J call TRBJ1-2, with TRBD1 matching 12 bases. From germline, CDR1 is SGDLS and CDR2 YYNGEE. V shed 3 bases, J shed 5 bases, and the junction held 14 bases outside the gene matches. This CDR3 spans 18 amino acids. The CDR3 sequence: CASSDRSGQGAAGYGYTF. CDR3 in DNA: TGTGCCAGCAGCGATCGATCGGGACAGGGGGCCGCAGGGTATGGCTACACCTTC.

This chain uses TRBV19 with TRBJ2-1; TRBD2 matches at 11 bases. The ends lost 5 bases at V and 8 bases at J; junction bases unmatched: 8. The V gene's germline CDR1 is LNHDA and CDR2 SQIVND (reference sequence). The CDR3 has 15 residues. CDR3 in amino acids: CASSVTSGGLDEQFF. In nucleotides, the CDR3 is TGTGCCAGTAGTGTAACTAGCGGGGGATTGGATGAGCAGTTCTTC.

The V gene is TRBV5-6, the J gene TRBJ2-7, with 8 bases matching TRBD2. Germline CDR1 and CDR2: SGHDT and YYEEEE. CDR3 length equals 13 residues. The trim removed 0 bases at V and 6 bases at J, leaving 2 bases unmatched. CDR3 in amino acids: CASSLGLAGEQYF. For the CDR3, the DNA is TGTGCCAGCAGCTTGGGCCTAGCGGGCGAGCAGTACTTC.

The genes are TRBV4-3 and TRBJ1-1, with TRBD1 matching over 7 bases. V lost 0 bases to trimming and J lost 5 bases; unmatched junction nucleotides: 12. This CDR3 contains 17 residues. Germline loops: CDR1 LGHNA, CDR2 YSLEER. The CDR3 spells CASSQDRDREWVTEAFF. In DNA form, the CDR3 reads TGCGCCAGCAGCCAAGATAGAGACAGGGAATGGGTAACTGAAGCTTTCTTT.

V gene TRBV11-1 combines with J gene TRBJ2-7; D possibly corresponds to TRBD2 (5 bases). This CDR3 is built from 14 residues. V was cut by 1 base and J by 0 bases, with 7 bases left in between. Germline loops: CDR1 SGHAT, CDR2 FQDESV (reference sequence). Here the CDR3 reads CASSLEAGSYEQYF. The CDR3 nucleotides are TGTGCCAGCAGCTTAGAGGCGGGCTCCTACGAGCAGTACTTC.

The chain combines TRBV6-1 with TRBJ1-1; TRBD1 might be the D (5 bases). The V gene's germline CDR1 is MNHNS and CDR2 SASEGT. CDR3 size: 12 residues. V lost 3 bases to trimming and J lost 4 bases, with 6 bases between them. In DNA form, the CDR3 reads TGTGCCAGCAGTGACGGGGGCACTGAAGCTTTCTTT. Translation: CASSDGGTEAFF.

The V and J genes are TRBV27 and TRBJ1-2, with 10 bases that match TRBD1. V gave up 5 bases and J gave up 1 base; unmatched junction bases: 7. The germline V gene encodes CDR1 MNHEY and CDR2 SMNVEV (reference sequence). This CDR3 is built from 16 residues. The CDR3 region has the DNA TGTGCCAGCAGTCCCCATTGGACAGGGGGTAACTATGGCTACACCTTC. This sequence encodes CASSPHWTGGNYGYTF.

This clone was detected only a few times. The chain combines TRBV7-9 with TRBJ2-7, with no clear D. This CDR3 is 16 amino acids long. Germline CDR1 is SEHNR and CDR2 is FQNEAQ (reference sequence). Trimming stripped 2 bases from V and 3 bases from J, with 17 bases between. The chain's CDR3 is CASSLPPSDHNYEQYF. The CDR3 DNA follows: TGTGCCAGCAGCTTACCCCCCAGCGATCACAACTACGAGCAGTACTTC.

This rearrangement joins TRBV6-1 to TRBJ1-1, with D possibly being TRBD1 (6 bases). V dropped 5 bases and J dropped 5 bases, with 15 bases sitting between them. This CDR3 region has 14 residues. Germline loops: CDR1 MNHNS, CDR2 SASEGT. The CDR3 is CASSRGMVVTEAFF. CDR3 sequence (DNA): TGTGCCAGCAGTAGGGGGATGGTGGTAACTGAAGCTTTCTTT.

This chain links TRBV7-9 with TRBJ1-6; TRBD1 agrees at 8 bases. V shed 4 bases, J shed 11 bases, and the junction held 4 bases outside the gene matches. CDR3 length: 13 residues. Germline lookup yields CDR1 SEHNR and CDR2 FQNEAQ (reference sequence). Here the CDR3 DNA reads TGTGCCAGCAGCTCCGGGACAGGAGCACCCCTCCACTTT. Translation: CASSSGTGAPLHF.

V and J are TRBV7-9 and TRBJ2-2, with 8 bases identical to TRBD2. Germline CDR1 is SEHNR and CDR2 is FQNEAQ (reference sequence). The trim removed 11 bases at V and 3 bases at J, leaving 8 bases unmatched. The CDR3 runs 14 residues. The CDR3 protein is CADDGGEYTGELFF. The CDR3 nucleotides are TGTGCCGACGACGGGGGGGAATACACCGGGGAGCTGTTTTTT.

The chain uses TRBV4-1 and TRBJ2-7; a possible D gene is TRBD1 (5 bases). V was shortened by 1 base and J by 0 bases, with 7 bases between the two germline ends. In germline, CDR1 is MGHRA, CDR2 YSYEKL. The CDR3 runs to 14 residues. CDR3 sequence (DNA): TGCGCCAGCAGCCAAGGACAGCTCTCCTACGAGCAGTACTTC. Protein product: CASSQGQLSYEQYF.

The CDR3 DNA reads as TGTGCCAGCGACGATACAGGGACGAACACTGAAGCTTTCTTT. It is translated as CASDDTGTNTEAFF. The chain has TRBV9 and TRBJ1-1; a possible D gene is TRBD1 (6 bases). Germline CDR1 SGDLS, CDR2 YYNGEE. The ends were cut back, 7 bases at V and 1 base at J, with 14 bases in the middle. The CDR3 consists of 14 residues.

This chain links TRBV11-2 with TRBJ1-1; perhaps TRBD1 as D (5 bases). V was trimmed by 4 bases and J by 1 base, leaving 16 bases between them. This CDR3 is 16 amino acids long. Germline assignment: CDR1 SGHAT and CDR2 FQNNGV. CDR3 region: CASSWRMTDKNTEAFF. The CDR3 DNA is TGTGCCAGCAGCTGGAGAATGACAGACAAGAACACTGAAGCTTTCTTT.